The 25 T cell receptor beta chains reported below all come from one sample, sequenced in a study of T cells in Graves' hyperthyroidism and ophthalmopathy (dated by TCRdb to about 2019). Receptor amplification or capture employed multiplex PCR. Instrument on record: Illumina HiSeq 2000. Amplification of TCR beta CDR3 regions was carried out from RNA transcripts. The first round of RT-PCR for the TCR CDR3 was performed with the HTBI primer set and the Qiagen OneStep RT-PCR kit. TCRdb reprocessed the public reads (quality trimming at Q25 with fastp, clone calling with MiXCR) and kept in-frame beta chains. Rows with a matching CDR3 protein are joined into one entry that keeps the most common DNA and genes. This sample comprises hundreds of thousands of distinct CDR3 sequences, roughly 50% of them detected only once. The ten largest clones take up 8.2% of the sample. Sequenced material: peripheral blood or thyroid tissue (not recorded which). All receptors derive from a woman between 18 and 29 years old with Graves' hyperthyroidism. Donor details come from another sample of the same person, matched by shared clones.

The genes are TRBV4-2 and TRBJ1-4; the match to TRBD1 covers 7 bases. There are 15 residues in the CDR3. Germline V lookup: CDR1 LGHNA, CDR2 YNFKEQ. V lost 3 bases, J lost 8 bases, and 9 bases stayed unmatched. The CDR3 region has the DNA TGTGCCAGCAGCCACCTTAACAGGGGACAAGAAAAACTGTTTTTT. Protein: CASSHLNRGQEKLFF.

Note on this clonotype: One base away lies a much larger clone, so this may be a sequencing read error. V gene TRBV5-1 combines with J gene TRBJ1-4, with D maybe TRBD1 (5 bases). V was clipped by 4 bases and J by 3 bases, with 10 bases between them. The CDR3 spans 14 residues. The germline V gene encodes CDR1 SGHRS and CDR2 YFSETQ. The CDR3, as DNA: TGCGCCAGCAGCCCCTGGGACCCTAATGAAAAACTGTTTTTT. Translation: CASSPWDPNEKLFF. Combining the CDR3 with reference TRBV5-1 and TRBJ1-4 gives the whole variable domain KAGVTQTPRYLIKTRGQQVTLSCSPISGHRSVSWYQQTPGQGLQFLFEYFSETQRNKGNFPGRFSGRQFSNSRSEMNVSTLELGDSALYLCASSPWDPNEKLFFGSGTQLSVL.

This chain uses TRBV10-3 with TRBJ2-5; 9 bases align to TRBD1. The CDR3 contains 15 residues. V lost 0 bases, J lost 5 bases, and 4 bases stayed unmatched. In germline, CDR1 is ENHRY, CDR2 SYGVKD. The CDR3 region is CAISESDRGSETQYF. CDR3 in DNA: TGTGCCATCAGTGAGTCGGACAGGGGATCGGAGACCCAGTACTTC.

This clonotype was seen ten or more times. The gene calls are TRBV7-8 and TRBJ1-5; D unresolved. The CDR3 consists of 14 residues. V shed 1 base and J shed 0 bases, with 4 bases lying between them. Germline V lookup: CDR1 SGHVS, CDR2 FQNEAQ. The CDR3 nucleotides read TGTGCCAGCAGCTTAGACGGTAGCAATCAGCCCCAGCATTTT. Amino acids: CASSLDGSNQPQHF.

Turning to this clonotype: A much larger clonotype is one base distant, so this may be a read error. CDR3 loop: CSVGGQPGNTIYF. CDR3 nucleotides: TGCAGCGTTGGGGGGCAGCCTGGAAACACCATATATTTT. The gene calls are TRBV29-1 and TRBJ1-3; D is perhaps TRBD1 (6 bases). This CDR3 spans 13 amino acids. Looked up from germline, CDR1 is SQVTM and CDR2 is ANQGSEA. V gave up 4 bases and J gave up 2 bases, with 9 bases separating them.

The CDR3 DNA reads TGTGCCAGCAGCTTAGGTGGACAGGGGCTCGTTCAGCCCCAGCATTTT. Its protein product is CASSLGGQGLVQPQHF. This chain connects TRBV7-9 to TRBJ1-5; TRBD1 agrees at 9 bases. Unmatched junction bases numbered 7, after V lost 1 base and J lost 6 bases. Germline values: CDR1 SEHNR, CDR2 FQNEAQ (reference sequence). The CDR3 contains 16 residues.

CDR3 sequence reads: CASSPDAGGDGYTF. The CDR3 bases are TGTGCCAGCAGCCCGGACGCGGGCGGGGATGGCTACACCTTC. The chain recombines TRBV7-9 with TRBJ1-2; D is unresolved. Germline V CDR1 and CDR2: SEHNR, FQNEAQ (reference sequence). The V gene lost 5 bases and the J gene lost 6 bases, with 16 bases spanning the gap. This CDR3 has 14 amino acids.

Only a few counts were recorded for this clonotype. This sequence joins TRBV9 and TRBJ2-7; 10 bases align to TRBD2. The V gene's germline CDR1 is SGDLS and CDR2 YYNGEE. This CDR3 comprises 15 residues. V was clipped by 3 bases and J by 3 bases; unmatched bases: 6. The chain's CDR3 is CASSAEAGGLYEQYF. The CDR3 nucleotides read TGTGCCAGCAGCGCAGAAGCGGGAGGGCTCTACGAGCAGTACTTC.

J is TRBJ2-6 and V is TRBV7-2; D ambiguous. The V gene's germline CDR1 is SGHTA and CDR2 FQGNSA. Deletions cut 5 bases from V and 2 bases from J, with 10 bases between. The CDR3 runs to 15 residues. CDR3 amino acids: CASSVFGAGANVLTF. The DNA of the CDR3 is TGTGCCAGCAGCGTGTTTGGGGCTGGGGCCAACGTCCTGACTTTC.

The V gene is TRBV15, the J gene TRBJ1-6, with 9 bases aligning to TRBD1. Germline assignment: CDR1 LNHNV and CDR2 YYDKDF (reference sequence). This CDR3 region has 15 residues. Losses at the gene ends were 3 bases for V and 9 bases for J; bases not matched to a gene: 6. The CDR3 bases are TGTGCCACCAGCAGTCCGGGACAGGGCGGTTCACCCCTCCACTTT. Its protein product is CATSSPGQGGSPLHF.

Many counts were recorded for this clonotype. An end of the junction differs from the germline gene, which may be a read error. V gene TRBV10-3 combines with J gene TRBJ1-2; no clear D gene. Per germline, CDR1 ENHRY and CDR2 SYGVKD. The length of the CDR3 is 14 residues. CDR3 nucleotide sequence: TGTGCCAGCAGTGACGAGGCGCGAGGCTATGGCTACACCTTC. This sequence encodes CASSDEARGYGYTF.

This rearrangement joins TRBV10-3 to TRBJ1-2; maybe TRBD1 (5 bases). The ends were cut back, 4 bases at V and 2 bases at J, with 11 bases in the middle. Germline lookup yields CDR1 ENHRY and CDR2 SYGVKD. The CDR3 contains 14 residues. In DNA form, the CDR3 reads TGTGCCATCAGTGGGGGGGGACTCAACTATGGCTACACCTTC. This sequence encodes CAISGGGLNYGYTF.

The chain combines TRBV12-3 or TRBV12-4 with TRBJ2-2; perhaps TRBD1 as D (6 bases). Trimming removed 5 bases at V and 5 bases at J, with 9 bases between. The CDR3 covers 13 residues. The CDR3 reads CASSDGQTGELFF. CDR3 DNA: TGTGCCAGCAGTGACGGACAGACCGGGGAGCTGTTTTTT.

The sample holds a few counts of this clonotype. V usage is TRBV7-9 and J usage is TRBJ1-2, with 8 bases aligning to TRBD1. Losses at the gene ends were 5 bases for V and 7 bases for J; bases not matched to a gene: 6. The CDR3 sequence is 13 residues long. The germline V gene encodes CDR1 SEHNR and CDR2 FQNEAQ (reference sequence). CDR3: CASSLQGAVGYTF. Here the CDR3 DNA reads TGTGCCAGCAGCCTTCAGGGGGCAGTTGGCTACACCTTC.

This clonotype was picked up a small number of times. The chain uses TRBV7-8 and TRBJ1-5; TRBD1 matches at 9 bases. The CDR3 loop spans 15 amino acids. Germline V gene sequence: CDR1 SGHVS, CDR2 FQNEAQ. The J segment lost 6 bases and the V segment lost 5 bases, leaving 8 bases of the junction unmatched. In DNA, the CDR3 is TGTGCCAGCAGCGAGCGGCGGACAGGGGCTCAGCCCCAGCATTTT. Its protein product is CASSERRTGAQPQHF.

The table lists this clonotype with a count of one. The chain joins TRBV6-5 to TRBJ2-7; no firm D call. The CDR3 totals 13 residues. The V end lost 4 bases, the J end lost 3 bases, and 10 bases lay between the germline ends. Germline CDR1 reads MNHEY; CDR2 reads SVGAGI. CDR3 amino acids: CASSSLEFYEQYF. The DNA for the CDR3 is TGTGCCAGCAGTTCTCTGGAGTTCTACGAGCAGTACTTC.

In this sample, this clonotype turned up many times. In nucleotides, the CDR3 is TGTGCCACCAGCACCGGGTTCCAAGAGACCCAGTACTTC. This translates into CATSTGFQETQYF. V usage is TRBV15 and J usage is TRBJ2-5; D unresolved. The V and J ends lost 4 bases and 1 base respectively, with 7 bases between them. From germline, CDR1 is LNHNV and CDR2 YYDKDF (reference sequence). The CDR3 has 13 residues.

As for this clonotype: At one end, the junction sequence differs from germline, possibly due to a read error. CDR3 DNA: TGTACCAGCAGCTTAGGGCTGAACACTGAAGCTTTCTTT. Residues: CTSSLGLNTEAFF. V is TRBV25-1 and J is TRBJ1-1; D gene ambiguous. Germline CDR1 and CDR2: MGHDK and SYGVNS. This CDR3 is 13 amino acids long.

Regarding this clonotype: A much larger clone differs by one base, so this may be a read error. The rearrangement joins TRBV7-8 to TRBJ2-2; possible D gene TRBD1, 6 bases. Germline values: CDR1 SGHVS, CDR2 FQNEAQ. The CDR3 loop spans 12 amino acids. Trimming stripped 6 bases from V and 4 bases from J, with 6 bases between. The CDR3: CASRGATGELFF. The CDR3 DNA reads as TGTGCCAGCAGGGGGGCCACCGGGGAGCTGTTTTTT.

This clonotype was detected a few times. The V and J genes are TRBV7-2 and TRBJ2-7; 11 positions match TRBD1. This CDR3 is built from 15 residues. The germline CDR1 and CDR2 sequences are SGHTA and FQGNSA. Trimming cost V 5 bases and J 0 bases; bases outside gene matches: 3. This chain's CDR3 is CASSQGTGGSYEQYF. As DNA, the CDR3 is TGTGCCAGCAGCCAAGGGACAGGGGGCTCCTACGAGCAGTACTTC.

CDR3: CASSSVRGVYGYTF. The CDR3 nucleotides are TGTGCCAGCAGTAGCGTTCGGGGTGTCTATGGCTACACCTTC. This rearrangement joins TRBV2 to TRBJ1-2; D not resolved. CDR3 length equals 14 residues. Trimming stripped 5 bases from V and 4 bases from J, with 14 bases between. Germline V gives CDR1 SNHLY, CDR2 FYNNEI.

A note on this clonotype: Likely a read error: the CDR3 ends without its conserved phenylalanine or tryptophan. No DNA is shown, since the ends of the CDR3 on it are uncertain; the CDR3 is the one TCRdb lists. V and J are TRBV7-2 and TRBJ1-5; no DNA check was done on the table's D call, TRBD1. The germline V gene has CDR1 SGHTA and CDR2 FQGNSA. The CDR3 adds up to 11 amino acids, both ends counted. The CDR3 spells CASSLGQSGRV.

The chain carries TRBV2 and TRBJ2-5, with 9 bases that match TRBD2. Germline V gene data show CDR1 as SNHLY and CDR2 as FYNNEI. The V gene end was trimmed by 6 bases and the J gene end by 11 bases; junction bases not matched to a gene: 13. The CDR3 length is 14 residues. For the CDR3, the DNA is TGTGCCAGCAGGCCGGGACTAGCCTACAATGAGCAGTACTTC. This gives the protein CASRPGLAYNEQYF.

There are a few counts of this clonotype. The rearrangement links TRBV25-1 to TRBJ2-3; 12 bases are a match to TRBD2. J was trimmed by 4 bases and V by 6 bases; bases with no gene match: 5. Per germline, CDR1 MGHDK and CDR2 SYGVNS. This CDR3 has 15 residues. In DNA, the CDR3 is TGTGCCAGCAGCCGACTAGCGGGAGTTGCAGATACGCAGTATTTT. Translation gives CASSRLAGVADTQYF.

The chain has TRBV3-1 and TRBJ1-2; 10 nucleotides match TRBD1. The CDR3 contains 15 residues. The germline V gene has CDR1 LGHDT and CDR2 YNNKEL (reference sequence). Trimming cost V 3 bases and J 3 bases; bases outside gene matches: 4. The CDR3 nucleotides read TGTGCCAGCAGCCAGGCGGACAGGGGGTACTATGGCTACACCTTC. Residues: CASSQADRGYYGYTF.